These 29 T cell receptor beta chains came from one sample sequenced in a study of blood T cell repertoires in COVID-19 (dated by TCRdb to between 2020 and 2021). Library generation was performed with the immunoSEQ multiplex PCR assay. TCRdb took this table from immuneACCESS and kept in-frame rearrangements with V and J called. Such tables lack part of the clones; where checked against another copy, unresolved V genes explain under half of the gap, and the rest is unexplained. The sample yields roughly 140,000 clones; over 75% were counted once. In total, the top ten clones hold around 2.9% of the sample. Sample: peripheral blood. Source of these receptors: a man aged 50 to 59 with acute or convalescent COVID-19.

This chain connects TRBV5-5 to TRBJ2-7, with 7 bases lining up with TRBD1. V was pared by 7 bases and J by 3 bases, with 7 bases of the junction left unmatched. Per germline, CDR1 SGHKS and CDR2 YYEKEE (reference sequence). The CDR3 length is 13 residues. The CDR3 sequence: CASGLGTDYEQYF. The CDR3, as DNA: TGTGCCAGCGGACTCGGGACAGACTACGAGCAGTACTTC.

This sequence joins TRBV5-1 and TRBJ1-6; D not certain. CDR1 is SGHRS, CDR2 YFSETQ, per germline. Trimming removed 3 bases from V and 5 bases from J, with 3 bases in between. This CDR3 comprises 12 residues. CDR3 sequence (DNA): TGCGCCAGCAGCTCAAATAATTCACCCCTCCACTTT. This translates into CASSSNNSPLHF.

The CDR3 sequence is CATSERNRELPDETQYF. In DNA form, the CDR3 reads TGTGCCACCAGTGAAAGGAACCGGGAGCTACCTGACGAGACCCAGTACTTC. The rearrangement links TRBV24-1 to TRBJ2-5; possible D gene TRBD2, 6 bases. The CDR3 contains 17 residues. The germline V and J ends were trimmed by 4 bases and 5 bases, with 22 bases remaining between them. Germline CDR1 KGHDR, CDR2 SFDVKD.

The chain links TRBV29-1 to TRBJ1-1, with TRBD1 matching over 7 bases. Germline trimming cut 1 base from V and 2 bases from J; bases unmatched to any gene: 7. Per germline, CDR1 SQVTM and CDR2 ANQGSEA. The CDR3 covers 15 residues. For the CDR3, the DNA is TGCAGCGTTGAAGTGTGGACAGGACCCAACACTGAAGCTTTCTTT. Its protein product is CSVEVWTGPNTEAFF.

The rearrangement uses TRBV29-1 and TRBJ1-1; 8 nucleotides align to TRBD1. Germline loops: CDR1 SQVTM, CDR2 ANQGSEA. This CDR3 region has 14 residues. Trimming took 3 bases from V and 11 from J; bases not matched to a gene: 14. The CDR3 DNA sequence: TGCAGCGTTGACGAACCGGGACAGGTTAGGATGGCTTTCTTT. Translation gives CSVDEPGQVRMAFF. The full variable domain, rest sourced from reference TRBV29-1 and TRBJ1-1, is SAVISQKPSRDICQRGTSLTIQCQVDSQVTMMFWYRQQPGQSLTLIATANQGSEATYESGFVIDKFPISRPNLTFSTLTVSNMSPEDSSIYLCSVDEPGQVRMAFFGQGTRLTVV.

V gene TRBV5-1 combines with J gene TRBJ2-7; 9 bases map to TRBD1. V shed 0 bases and J 5 bases; nucleotides not matched to a gene: 6. The CDR3 covers 15 residues. Germline lookup yields CDR1 SGHRS and CDR2 YFSETQ. The CDR3 loop reads CASSLEGTGSHEQYF. Here the CDR3 DNA reads TGCGCCAGCAGCTTGGAAGGGACAGGGTCCCACGAGCAGTACTTC.

The CDR3 DNA reads TGTGCCAGTAGTATCGGGGTAAGCACAGATACGCAGTATTTT. Translating it yields CASSIGVSTDTQYF. This chain joins TRBV19 and TRBJ2-3; the D gene is possibly TRBD2 (5 bases). V was trimmed by 3 bases and J by 0 bases, leaving 7 bases between them. The CDR3 has 14 residues. Looked up from germline, CDR1 is LNHDA and CDR2 is SQIVND (reference sequence). The full variable domain, in which reference TRBV19 and TRBJ2-3 provide the parts outside the CDR3, is DGGITQSPKYLFRKEGQNVTLSCEQNLNHDAMYWYRQDPGQGLRLIYYSQIVNDFQKGDIAEGYSVSREKKESFPLTVTSAQKNPTAFYLCASSIGVSTDTQYFGPGTRLTVL.

The chain carries TRBV6-5 and TRBJ2-2; D gene unclear. Between the trimmed V and J ends, which lost 0 bases and 3 bases, there was a span of 11 bases. Germline V gene lookup returns CDR1 MNHEY and CDR2 SVGAGI. The CDR3 has 16 residues. Here the CDR3 reads CASSYSARSYTGELFF. The CDR3 DNA sequence: TGTGCCAGCAGTTACTCGGCCAGAAGTTACACCGGGGAGCTGTTTTTT.

The rearrangement links TRBV30 to TRBJ2-5; 9 bases agree with TRBD2. The CDR3 length is 13 residues. Germline-derived CDR1 and CDR2 are GTSNPN and SVGIG (reference sequence). The ends lost 4 bases at V and 4 bases at J; junction bases unmatched: 4. CDR3 residues: CAWIKAGGETQYF. CDR3 DNA: TGTGCCTGGATTAAAGCGGGAGGAGAGACCCAGTACTTC.

The chain employs TRBV11-2 and TRBJ2-7, with 8 bases identical to TRBD1. Germline V lookup: CDR1 SGHAT, CDR2 FQNNGV. The CDR3 is 13 amino acids. V shed 5 bases, J shed 2 bases, and the junction held 2 bases outside the gene matches. CDR3 sequence reads: CASSATGAYEQYF. CDR3 bases: TGTGCCAGCAGCGCGACAGGGGCCTACGAGCAGTACTTC.

This chain connects TRBV11-3 to TRBJ2-5; TRBD2 matches 10 bases. V was clipped by 5 bases and J by 1 base; unmatched bases: 4. CDR1 and CDR2 (germline): SGHNT, YENEEA. The CDR3 runs to 15 residues. In DNA, the CDR3 is TGTGCCAGCAGCCCCCGGACTAGCGGCCAAGAGACCCAGTACTTC. Translating it yields CASSPRTSGQETQYF. Supplemented by reference TRBV11-3 and TRBJ2-5, the full variable domain reads EAGVVQSPRYKIIEKKQPVAFWCNPISGHNTLYWYLQNLGQGPELLIRYENEEAVDDSQLPKDRFSAERLKGVDSTLKIQPAELGDSAVYLCASSPRTSGQETQYFGPGTRLLVL.

Concerning this clone itself: The junction differs from germline at one of its ends, possibly a read error. This chain connects TRBV7-7 to TRBJ2-1, with D possibly TRBD2 on 6 matching bases. This CDR3 spans 15 amino acids. CDR1 is SSHAT, CDR2 FNYEAQ, per germline (reference sequence). CDR3 DNA sequence: TGTGCTAGCAGCTGGGGGGTCAGCTCCTACAATGAGCAGTTCTTC. Its protein product is CASSWGVSSYNEQFF.

The V and J genes are TRBV7-3 and TRBJ2-5, with unresolved D. The CDR3 has 11 amino acids. V lost 6 bases and J 2 bases, leaving 4 bases between the germline ends. Germline CDR1 is SGHTA and CDR2 is FQGTGA. The CDR3 DNA is TGTGCCAGCAGTCGTCAAGAGACCCAGTACTTC. It specifies CASSRQETQYF.

Written as DNA, the CDR3 is TGCGCCAGCAGCTTGTTGGGCGATTTCGATACGCAGTATTTT. It encodes CASSLLGDFDTQYF. This chain connects TRBV5-1 to TRBJ2-3; D remains ambiguous. This CDR3 region has 14 residues. Trimming pared 1 base from V and 6 bases from J, leaving 12 bases between. CDR1 and CDR2 from the germline V gene are SGHRS and YFSETQ. Supplemented by reference TRBV5-1 and TRBJ2-3, the full variable domain reads KAGVTQTPRYLIKTRGQQVTLSCSPISGHRSVSWYQQTPGQGLQFLFEYFSETQRNKGNFPGRFSGRQFSNSRSEMNVSTLELGDSALYLCASSLLGDFDTQYFGPGTRLTVL.

This clone was seen a single time. The J gene is TRBJ2-5, the V gene TRBV9; TRBD2 matches at 10 bases. The CDR3 runs to 17 residues. V trimming: 5 bases; J trimming: 0 bases; junction bases outside the gene matches: 10. The germline gives CDR1 SGDLS, CDR2 YYNGEE. The CDR3 sequence is CASSITSGASYQETQYF. CDR3 coding DNA: TGTGCCAGCAGTATCACTAGCGGGGCCTCGTACCAAGAGACCCAGTACTTC.

This chain connects TRBV24-1 to TRBJ2-1, with 8 bases lining up with TRBD1. The V segment lost 3 bases and the J segment 4 bases; nucleotides outside the gene matches: 4. CDR3 length equals 15 residues. Germline loops: CDR1 KGHDR, CDR2 SFDVKD. This CDR3 reads CATSDRRDRYNEQFF. CDR3 coding DNA: TGTGCCACCAGTGATCGGCGGGACAGGTACAATGAGCAGTTCTTC.

The chain couples TRBV5-1 to TRBJ1-4, with 9 nucleotides matching TRBD1. Unmatched junction bases numbered 2, after V lost 4 bases and J lost 4 bases. Germline loops: CDR1 SGHRS, CDR2 YFSETQ. The CDR3 spans 14 residues. The CDR3 protein is CASSRQGGNEKLFF. The CDR3 DNA is TGCGCCAGCAGCCGACAGGGGGGTAATGAAAAACTGTTTTTT.

The chain recombines TRBV2 with TRBJ2-1; the D is unclear. This CDR3 region has 13 residues. The V gene lost 3 bases and the J gene lost 4 bases, with 7 bases spanning the gap. The germline gives CDR1 SNHLY, CDR2 FYNNEI. The CDR3 spells CASSEGRYNEQFF. The CDR3, as DNA: TGTGCCAGCAGTGAGGGCAGATACAATGAGCAGTTCTTC.

The CDR3: CASSIGTGGYEQYF. The CDR3 coding sequence is TGTGCCAGTAGTATTGGGACAGGGGGCTACGAGCAGTACTTC. The V and J genes are TRBV19 and TRBJ2-7; TRBD1 matches 11 bases. From germline, CDR1 is LNHDA and CDR2 SQIVND (reference sequence). The trim removed 3 bases at V and 3 bases at J, leaving 1 base unmatched. This CDR3 has 14 residues.

The rearrangement joins TRBV5-4 to TRBJ1-2; 8 bases fit TRBD1. Looked up from germline, CDR1 is SGHNT and CDR2 is YYREEE (reference sequence). V lost 4 bases and J lost 4; bases outside the gene matches: 6. This CDR3 spans 14 amino acids. In DNA, the CDR3 is TGTGCCAGCAGCAAGGACAGGGCCTTCTATGGCTACACCTTC. Translated, it gives CASSKDRAFYGYTF.

The J gene is TRBJ2-7, the V gene TRBV5-6, with a possible D match to TRBD1 (6 bases). Germline V gene lookup returns CDR1 SGHDT and CDR2 YYEEEE. The CDR3 spans 16 residues. Deletions cut 3 bases from V and 5 bases from J, with 21 bases between. CDR3 region: CASSSTRPTGLDEQYF. The CDR3 DNA reads as TGTGCCAGCAGCTCGACCAGACCTACAGGGTTGGACGAGCAGTACTTC.

The chain couples TRBV7-9 to TRBJ1-1; 8 bases are a match to TRBD1. Germline CDR1 SEHNR, CDR2 FQNEAQ (reference sequence). V lost 1 base to trimming and J lost 4 bases; unmatched junction nucleotides: 2. This CDR3 is built from 14 residues. The CDR3 DNA reads TGTGCCAGCAGCTTAGTACAGGGGGGCACTGAAGCTTTCTTT. Amino acids: CASSLVQGGTEAFF.

The chain combines TRBV3-1 (or the pseudogene TRBV3-2) with TRBJ1-6, with D maybe TRBD1 (5 bases). Germline values: CDR1 LGHDT, CDR2 YNNKEL (reference sequence). Trimming removed 4 bases from V and 7 bases from J, with 11 bases in between. CDR3 length: 14 residues. CDR3 sequence (DNA): TGTGCCAGCAGCCCTCAGGGAGGCAATTCACCCCTCCACTTT. This encodes CASSPQGGNSPLHF.

CDR3 sequence (DNA): TGTGCCAGCAGCACGGGACTCCCGTACGAGCAGTACTTC. It is translated as CASSTGLPYEQYF. The V and J genes are TRBV27 and TRBJ2-7; D is possibly TRBD2 (6 bases). The germline V gene encodes CDR1 MNHEY and CDR2 SMNVEV (reference sequence). Trimming left V 6 bases short and J 4 bases short, with 13 bases between. This CDR3 spans 13 amino acids.

The V and J genes are TRBV5-1 and TRBJ2-1; 8 bases map to TRBD2. The CDR3 is made up of 14 amino acids. From germline, CDR1 is SGHRS and CDR2 YFSETQ. V lost 2 bases, J lost 3 bases, and 1 base stayed unmatched. The CDR3 region is CASSLGTSYNEQFF. Written as DNA, the CDR3 is TGCGCCAGCAGCTTAGGGACTAGCTACAATGAGCAGTTCTTC.

The V and J genes are TRBV27 and TRBJ2-3, with 12 bases lining up with TRBD2. The CDR3 is 15 amino acids. Germline CDR1 and CDR2: MNHEY and SMNVEV (reference sequence). V was clipped by 3 bases and J by 5 bases; unmatched bases: 3. Here the CDR3 reads CASSFSSGRGDTQYF. The DNA of the CDR3 is TGTGCCAGCAGTTTTTCTAGCGGGAGGGGAGATACGCAGTATTTT.

DNA for the CDR3: TGTGCCAGCAGCCAAGGCGAGGCTGGCTACACCTTC. Protein: CASSQGEAGYTF. The chain has TRBV3-1 (or the pseudogene TRBV3-2) and TRBJ1-2; D is unresolved. CDR3 length: 12 amino acids. V gave up 1 base and J gave up 7 bases, with 7 bases separating them. Germline V CDR1 and CDR2: LGHDT, YNNKEL (reference sequence).

The chain combines TRBV19 with TRBJ1-4; a weak D match, TRBD1 (6 bases). CDR3 size: 16 residues. Trimming stripped 5 bases from V and 3 bases from J, with 16 bases between. CDR1 is LNHDA and CDR2 is SQIVND in the germline V gene (reference sequence). DNA of the CDR3: TGTGCCAGTAGTTACACGCCAGGGGTCCCTAATGAAAAACTGTTTTTT. Translated: CASSYTPGVPNEKLFF.

The CDR3 is CASSLLYLSSYEQYF. DNA for the CDR3: TGTGCCAGCAGTTTACTTTACTTGAGCTCCTACGAGCAGTACTTC. This chain uses TRBV28 with TRBJ2-7; D not resolved. Trimming removed 2 bases from V and 0 bases from J, with 11 bases in between. CDR3 length: 15 amino acids. Germline V gene sequence: CDR1 MDHEN, CDR2 SYDVKM.